Shown below are 22 T cell receptor beta chains from a single sample sequenced in a study of T cell changes during pregnancy in multiple sclerosis. The table came from immunoSEQ multiplex PCR; TCRdb's copy has only in-frame clones and leaves some out. The sample holds roughly 69,000 clones; roughly nine tenths are singletons and the top ten take 0.25% to 0.3%. Specimen: CD4+ T cells from peripheral blood mononuclear cells, collected in the third trimester of pregnancy. These receptors came from a female donor in good health, enrolled as a control in a pregnancy study.

The chain is built from TRBV7-2 and TRBJ2-6, with D perhaps matching TRBD1 (6 bases). V dropped 1 base and J dropped 4 bases, with 11 bases sitting between them. The CDR3 spans 16 residues. CDR1 and CDR2 (germline): SGHTA, FQGNSA. CDR3 sequence reads: CASSLGPGEGANVLTF. DNA for the CDR3: TGTGCCAGCAGCTTAGGCCCAGGGGAAGGGGCCAACGTCCTGACTTTC.

The chain couples TRBV5-6 to TRBJ1-2; 7 bases agree with TRBD1. V lost 4 bases to trimming and J lost 0 bases; unmatched junction nucleotides: 6. This CDR3 region has 15 residues. Germline values: CDR1 SGHDT, CDR2 YYEEEE. The CDR3 is CASSPGTVANYGYTF. CDR3 DNA sequence: TGTGCCAGCAGCCCCGGGACAGTAGCTAACTATGGCTACACCTTC. Looking up the rest from reference TRBV5-6 and TRBJ1-2 gives the full variable domain: DAGVTQSPTHLIKTRGQQVTLRCSPKSGHDTVSWYQQALGQGPQFIFQYYEEEERQRGNFPDRFSGHQFPNYSSELNVNALLLGDSALYLCASSPGTVANYGYTFGSGTRLTVV.

This clone was seen once. This sequence joins TRBV9 and TRBJ2-3; TRBD2 matches 10 bases. The CDR3 extends over 15 amino acids. Germline-derived CDR1 and CDR2 are SGDLS and YYNGEE. V lost 5 bases, J lost 3 bases, and 6 bases stayed unmatched. The CDR3 DNA is TGTGCCAGCAGTTTTAGCGGGGGGCGGACAGATACGCAGTATTTT. This encodes CASSFSGGRTDTQYF.

The CDR3 coding sequence is TGTGCCAGCAGCGTCCACAGAGATACGCAGTATTTT. As protein: CASSVHRDTQYF. The chain recombines TRBV9 with TRBJ2-3; D is unclear. Trimming cost V 2 bases and J 5 bases, with 6 bases left between them. The germline CDR1 and CDR2 sequences are SGDLS and YYNGEE. CDR3 length equals 12 residues.

The chain combines TRBV9 with TRBJ2-7; 8 bases fit TRBD1. The germline CDR1 and CDR2 sequences are SGDLS and YYNGEE. J gave up 3 bases and V 0 bases, and 5 bases lay outside the gene matches. The length of the CDR3 is 15 residues. CDR3 nucleotides: TGTGCCAGCAGCGTAGACCCCGGACAGGGCTACGAGCAGTACTTC. Translating it yields CASSVDPGQGYEQYF.

The chain combines TRBV18 with TRBJ1-3; maybe TRBD1 (6 bases). This CDR3 has 17 amino acids. V lost 2 bases and J 0 bases, leaving 14 bases between the germline ends. Germline CDR1 and CDR2: KGHSH and LQKENI. CDR3 nucleotides: TGTGCCAGCTCACCAGACAGGCCGGGGCTCTCTGGAAACACCATATATTTT. This translates into CASSPDRPGLSGNTIYF.

This CDR3 reads CASSLVTGGGTEAFF. The CDR3 bases are TGTGCCAGCAGCTTGGTGACAGGGGGAGGTACTGAAGCTTTCTTT. The genes are TRBV5-4 and TRBJ1-1; TRBD1 matches at 9 bases. V shed 0 bases and J 5 bases; nucleotides not matched to a gene: 5. Germline-derived CDR1 and CDR2 are SGHNT and YYREEE (reference sequence). The CDR3 totals 15 residues.

The chain is built from TRBV5-1 and TRBJ1-1, with D possibly TRBD1 on 6 matching bases. CDR1 and CDR2 from the germline V gene are SGHRS and YFSETQ. Trimming pared 0 bases from V and 10 bases from J, leaving 19 bases between. The CDR3 length is 15 residues. The CDR3, as DNA: TGCGCCAGCAGCTTGGGGCAGGGGCGCAGGGTTGTAGCTTTCTTT. The encoded protein is CASSLGQGRRVVAFF. Together with reference TRBV5-1 and TRBJ1-1, the CDR3 gives the full variable domain: KAGVTQTPRYLIKTRGQQVTLSCSPISGHRSVSWYQQTPGQGLQFLFEYFSETQRNKGNFPGRFSGRQFSNSRSEMNVSTLELGDSALYLCASSLGQGRRVVAFFGQGTRLTVV.

The V call is TRBV2, the J call TRBJ2-2; 8 bases are shared with TRBD1. V gave up 3 bases and J gave up 4 bases; unmatched junction bases: 1. Germline V lookup: CDR1 SNHLY, CDR2 FYNNEI. This CDR3 is 14 amino acids long. The CDR3 sequence: CASSETGATGELFF. The CDR3 region has the DNA TGTGCCAGCAGTGAGACAGGGGCCACCGGGGAGCTGTTTTTT.

The gene calls are TRBV30 and TRBJ2-2, with 9 nucleotides matching TRBD1. The V segment lost 0 bases and the J segment 3 bases; nucleotides outside the gene matches: 2. CDR1 is GTSNPN, CDR2 SVGIG, per germline (reference sequence). The length of the CDR3 is 15 residues. The CDR3 DNA reads TGTGCCTGGAGTGTGTGGGACAGGGACACCGGGGAGCTGTTTTTT. Protein sequence: CAWSVWDRDTGELFF.

The rearrangement uses TRBV2 and TRBJ2-3, with 7 positions matching TRBD2. Germline assignment: CDR1 SNHLY and CDR2 FYNNEI. The CDR3 is 16 residues long. V lost 4 bases to trimming and J lost 2 bases; unmatched junction nucleotides: 9. The CDR3 DNA is TGTGCCAGCAGTGTTTCGGGGGGTCGGAACACAGATACGCAGTATTTT. This encodes CASSVSGGRNTDTQYF. Supplemented by reference TRBV2 and TRBJ2-3, the full variable domain reads EPEVTQTPSHQVTQMGQEVILRCVPISNHLYFYWYRQILGQKVEFLVSFYNNEISEKSEIFDDQFSVERPDGSNFTLKIRSTKLEDSAMYFCASSVSGGRNTDTQYFGPGTRLTVL.

This chain joins TRBV6-5 and TRBJ2-3, with D possibly TRBD1 on 5 matching bases. The germline gives CDR1 MNHEY, CDR2 SVGAGI. The CDR3 contains 14 residues. With 2 bases removed from V and 2 bases from J, the gap between germline ends came to 8 bases. In nucleotides, the CDR3 is TGTGCCAGCAGTTACAGGGGCGCCACAGATACGCAGTATTTT. Translating gives CASSYRGATDTQYF.

J is TRBJ1-6 and V is TRBV7-2, with 7 bases identical to TRBD1. J gave up 5 bases and V 2 bases, and 3 bases lay outside the gene matches. In germline, CDR1 is SGHTA, CDR2 FQGNSA. CDR3 size: 15 residues. The CDR3 region has the DNA TGTGCCAGCAGCTTACGACAGGGTAATAATTCACCCCTCCACTTT. Encoded protein: CASSLRQGNNSPLHF.

Here the CDR3 DNA reads TGTGCCAGCAGCTTAGTTCCGGGTCGGGAGACCCAGTACTTC. Residues: CASSLVPGRETQYF. V is TRBV7-9 and J is TRBJ2-5, with D unresolved. Trimming stripped 1 base from V and 5 bases from J, with 11 bases between. The CDR3 is made up of 14 amino acids. Looked up from germline, CDR1 is SEHNR and CDR2 is FQNEAQ (reference sequence). Supplemented by reference TRBV7-9 and TRBJ2-5, the full variable domain reads DTGVSQNPRHKITKRGQNVTFRCDPISEHNRLYWYRQTLGQGPEFLTYFQNEAQLEKSRLLSDRFSAERPKGSFSTLEIQRTEQGDSAMYLCASSLVPGRETQYFGPGTRLLVL.

This sequence joins TRBV19 and TRBJ2-2; unclear D gene. CDR3 length: 13 residues. Germline loops: CDR1 LNHDA, CDR2 SQIVND (reference sequence). Between the trimmed V and J ends, which lost 3 bases and 4 bases, there was a span of 6 bases. CDR3: CASSIMATGELFF. CDR3 in DNA: TGTGCCAGTAGTATTATGGCCACCGGGGAGCTGTTTTTT.

V usage is TRBV18 and J usage is TRBJ2-7; D unresolved. With 4 bases removed from V and 3 bases from J, the gap between germline ends came to 4 bases. Germline lookup yields CDR1 KGHSH and CDR2 LQKENI. The length of the CDR3 is 11 residues. CDR3 protein: CASSLDYEQYF. CDR3 nucleotide sequence: TGTGCCAGCTCACTAGACTACGAGCAGTACTTC.

This chain's CDR3 is CASSRRGSETQYF. As DNA, the CDR3 is TGTGCCAGCAGCCGCAGGGGTTCGGAGACCCAGTACTTC. This rearrangement joins TRBV5-4 to TRBJ2-5, with a possible D match to TRBD1 (6 bases). Trimming left V 4 bases short and J 5 bases short, with 12 bases between. The germline gives CDR1 SGHNT, CDR2 YYREEE (reference sequence). There are 13 residues in the CDR3.

The table lists this clone with a count of one. The V and J genes are TRBV2 and TRBJ1-3; weak D call: TRBD1 (6 bases). The CDR3 loop spans 13 amino acids. The germline CDR1 and CDR2 sequences are SNHLY and FYNNEI. V was cut by 8 bases and J by 2 bases, with 10 bases left in between. CDR3 region: CASLRGAGNTIYF. The CDR3 coding sequence is TGTGCCAGCCTCAGGGGAGCTGGAAACACCATATATTTT.

This clone was recorded once. The J gene is TRBJ2-1, the V gene TRBV9; TRBD2 agrees at 9 bases. V lost 4 bases, J lost 5 bases, and 16 bases stayed unmatched. This CDR3 has 18 residues. Per germline, CDR1 SGDLS and CDR2 YYNGEE. Here the CDR3 reads CASSIQAGGQGINNEQFF. In DNA, the CDR3 is TGTGCCAGCAGCATCCAAGCGGGGGGTCAGGGGATTAACAATGAGCAGTTCTTC.

This clone was recorded only once. V usage is TRBV18 and J usage is TRBJ1-2; D is undetermined. This CDR3 region has 14 residues. Germline V gene lookup returns CDR1 KGHSH and CDR2 LQKENI. Trimming removed 2 bases at V and 4 bases at J, with 11 bases between. The CDR3 loop reads CASSPSREGYGYTF. CDR3 in DNA: TGTGCCAGCTCACCAAGCCGGGAGGGCTATGGCTACACCTTC. The whole variable domain, filled in from reference TRBV18 and TRBJ1-2, reads NAGVMQNPRHLVRRRGQEARLRCSPMKGHSHVYWYRQLPEEGLKFMVYLQKENIIDESGMPKERFSAEFPKEGPSILRIQQVVRGDSAAYFCASSPSREGYGYTFGSGTRLTVV.

The rearrangement uses TRBV18 and TRBJ1-1; tentative D call: TRBD1 (6 bases). V gave up 4 bases and J gave up 4 bases, with 16 bases separating them. CDR1 is KGHSH, CDR2 LQKENI, per germline. This CDR3 contains 15 residues. CDR3 amino acids: CASSLGAPGITEAFF. The CDR3 DNA follows: TGTGCCAGCTCACTGGGGGCGCCGGGTATCACTGAAGCTTTCTTT.

The CDR3 reads CASIRGGQGKIGYTF. The CDR3 region has the DNA TGTGCCAGCATCCGAGGGGGACAGGGGAAAATTGGCTACACCTTC. The chain links TRBV2 to TRBJ1-2, with 10 bases matching TRBD1. V was clipped by 7 bases and J by 7 bases; unmatched bases: 12. Germline-derived CDR1 and CDR2 are SNHLY and FYNNEI. This CDR3 spans 15 amino acids.